The rows below give T cell receptor beta chains drawn from one sample of a study of blood T cell repertoires in COVID-19. The protocol was immunoSEQ multiplex PCR, while the TCRdb copy is restricted to in-frame clones and leaves out a portion. The sample records 300,000 or so clones, about 87% being singletons. The sample taken for sequencing was peripheral blood. The receptors were gathered from a woman aged 45-60 years who had recovered from COVID-19. CDR3s include the opening cysteine and the closing phenylalanine or tryptophan. The D gene is left open where the match is weak. The size entry is marked missing in some rows and otherwise reads once, few, many or a size class.

clone_size,v_call,d_call,j_call,cdr3_aa,cdr3_nt
.,TRBV7-9,.,TRBJ2-5,CASSQPYGVAETQYF,TGTGCCAGCAGCCAGCCGTACGGGGTAGCAGAGACCCAGTACTTC
once,TRBV18,TRBD1,TRBJ1-4,CASSPGQGPNEKLFF,TGTGCCAGCTCACCTGGACAGGGGCCCAATGAAAAACTGTTTTTT
.,TRBV18,TRBD2,TRBJ2-4,CASSPGLAGRSKNIQYF,TGTGCCAGCTCACCGGGACTAGCGGGGAGGTCCAAAAACATTCAGTACTTC
.,TRBV4-3,TRBD2,TRBJ2-7,CASSQSPGTSGFYEQYF,TGCGCCAGCAGCCAATCCCCCGGGACTAGCGGCTTCTACGAGCAGTACTTC
.,TRBV7-2,TRBD1,TRBJ2-7,CASSLLNDPGQGSYEQYF,TGTGCCAGCAGCTTGTTAAACGACCCGGGACAGGGGAGTTACGAGCAGTACTTC
once,TRBV6-2/TRBV6-3,TRBD2,TRBJ2-5,CASSYSMAGGTQETQYF,TGTGCCAGCAGTTACTCGATGGCGGGGGGGACCCAAGAGACCCAGTACTTC
.,TRBV19,.,TRBJ2-7,CASSIAGSGTYSYEQYF,TGTGCCAGTAGTATAGCGGGTAGCGGCACATATTCCTACGAGCAGTACTTC
.,TRBV6-2/TRBV6-3,.,TRBJ1-5,CASSLFGDQPQHF,TGTGCCAGCAGTTTATTCGGGGATCAGCCCCAGCATTTT
.,TRBV18,TRBD2,TRBJ2-3,CASSPGSSGSADTQYF,TGTGCCAGCTCACCCGGCTCTAGCGGGAGTGCAGATACGCAGTATTTT
.,TRBV2,.,TRBJ2-6,CASSPENGAGANVLTF,TGTGCCAGCAGCCCGGAAAATGGGGCCGGGGCCAACGTCCTGACTTTC
.,TRBV10-1,.,TRBJ2-1,CASSRPFSSYNEQFF,TGCGCCAGCAGTCGCCCCTTTAGCTCCTACAATGAGCAGTTCTTC
.,TRBV12-3/TRBV12-4,TRBD1,TRBJ1-5,CASCQGARQPQHF,TGTGCCAGCTGCCAGGGGGCGAGGCAGCCCCAGCATTTT
.,TRBV28,TRBD1,TRBJ2-5,CASRSGTGGLETQYF,TGTGCCAGCAGGAGCGGGACAGGGGGATTAGAGACCCAGTACTTC
.,TRBV24-1,.,TRBJ1-1,CATSVPGGTEAFF,.
.,TRBV6-1,TRBD2,TRBJ2-3,CASSVLGGGATDTQYF,TGTGCCAGCAGTGTGTTGGGCGGGGGGGCCACAGATACGCAGTATTTT
once,TRBV5-1,TRBD2,TRBJ2-3,CASSLVAGGITDTQYF,TGCGCCAGCAGCTTGGTAGCGGGGGGGATCACAGATACGCAGTATTTT
few,TRBV19,TRBD1,TRBJ1-2,CASNTGTGGNYGYTF,TGTGCCAGTAACACCGGGACAGGGGGCAACTATGGCTACACCTTC
.,TRBV3-1/TRBV3-2,TRBD1,TRBJ1-1,CASSQDNGQANTEAFF,TGTGCCAGCAGCCAAGATAACGGACAGGCGAACACTGAAGCTTTCTTT
.,TRBV27,TRBD2,TRBJ2-1,CASSFGTSGSNEQFF,TGTGCCAGCAGTTTTGGGACTAGCGGGAGTAACGAGCAGTTCTTC
.,TRBV12-5,.,TRBJ2-7,CASGFNSYEQYF,TGTGCTAGTGGTTTCAACTCCTACGAGCAGTACTTC
.,TRBV6-2/TRBV6-3,TRBD1,TRBJ1-2,CASSYPLGTGTNYGYTF,TGTGCCAGCAGTTACCCGCTCGGGACAGGGACAAACTATGGCTACACCTTC
.,TRBV19,TRBD1,TRBJ1-5,CASSTGQVSNQPQHF,TGTGCCAGTAGCACGGGACAGGTGAGCAATCAGCCCCAGCATTTT
once,TRBV2,.,TRBJ2-3,CASQGVTVSTDTQYF,TGTGCCAGTCAAGGGGTGACGGTGAGCACAGATACGCAGTATTTT
.,TRBV29-1,TRBD2,TRBJ2-1,CSVEGGVAGREQFF,TGCAGCGTTGAAGGGGGAGTAGCGGGACGTGAGCAGTTCTTC
once,TRBV30,.,TRBJ1-2,CAWSTGKYGYTF,TGTGCCTGGAGTACAGGGAAGTATGGCTACACCTTC
.,TRBV5-1,.,TRBJ1-2,CASSSPAQDSYGYTF,TGCGCCAGCAGCTCTCCGGCTCAGGACTCCTATGGCTACACCTTC
.,TRBV3-1/TRBV3-2,TRBD1,TRBJ1-2,CASRPTGGGYTF,TGTGCCAGCAGACCTACAGGGGGAGGCTACACCTTC
.,TRBV3-1/TRBV3-2,TRBD2,TRBJ2-7,CASSLLAGGAHEQYF,TGTGCCAGCAGCCTACTAGCGGGGGGGGCCCACGAGCAGTACTTC
.,TRBV7-2,.,TRBJ1-1,CASSLGLGDTEAFF,TGTGCCAGCAGCTTAGGGCTCGGGGACACTGAAGCTTTCTTT
.,TRBV5-1,TRBD1,TRBJ2-2,CASSLGDRVTGELFF,TGCGCCAGCAGCTTGGGGGACAGGGTCACCGGGGAGCTGTTTTTT
.,TRBV19,TRBD2,TRBJ2-3,CASSMGLAGGQYF,TGTGCCAGTAGTATGGGACTAGCGGGAGGTCAGTATTTT
.,TRBV5-5,.,TRBJ2-7,CASSFAGQSSYEQYF,TGTGCCAGCAGCTTCGCGGGACAGAGCTCCTACGAGCAGTACTTC
.,TRBV2,TRBD1,TRBJ2-2,CASRITTGDPNTGELFF,TGTGCCAGCAGGATAACCACAGGGGACCCAAACACCGGGGAGCTGTTTTTT
.,TRBV2,.,TRBJ1-2,CASSEGLGGYTF,TGTGCCAGCAGTGAGGGTCTAGGCGGCTACACCTTC
.,TRBV19,TRBD1,TRBJ1-1,CASTDRGRTEAFF,TGTGCCAGTACGGACAGGGGGCGAACTGAAGCTTTCTTT
once,TRBV28,.,TRBJ2-7,CASSPQDLSAEQYF,TGTGCCAGCAGTCCTCAGGACTTGAGTGCCGAGCAGTACTTC
.,TRBV7-2,TRBD1,TRBJ2-7,CASSFSGQGGPYEQYF,TGTGCCAGCAGCTTCTCGGGACAGGGCGGTCCCTACGAGCAGTACTTC
once,TRBV6-6,TRBD1,TRBJ1-4,CASYPRTGGVEKLFF,TGTGCCAGCTATCCTCGGACAGGGGGCGTTGAAAAACTGTTTTTT
.,TRBV2,.,TRBJ1-3,CASSGPTVWGPSSGNTIYF,TGTGCCAGCAGTGGCCCGACGGTATGGGGGCCTAGCTCTGGAAACACCATATATTTT
.,TRBV7-9,TRBD1,TRBJ2-2,CASSQGQGELTGELFF,TGTGCCAGCAGCCAGGGACAGGGGGAACTCACCGGGGAGCTGTTTTTT
.,TRBV12-3/TRBV12-4,TRBD1,TRBJ1-2,CASSLDRVSGYTF,TGTGCCAGCAGTCTAGACAGGGTATCTGGCTACACCTTC
.,TRBV9,.,TRBJ2-3,CASSVSGGSSTDTQYF,TGTGCCAGCAGCGTTTCGGGCGGGTCTAGCACAGATACGCAGTATTTT
.,TRBV18,.,TRBJ2-2,CASSPWAPSFAGELFF,TGTGCCAGCTCACCCTGGGCTCCCAGTTTTGCCGGGGAGCTGTTTTTT
.,TRBV30,TRBD1,TRBJ1-2,CAWSEGQGLYGYTF,TGTGCCTGGAGTGAGGGACAGGGGTTGTATGGCTACACCTTC
few,TRBV27,.,TRBJ1-5,CASSKAGANQPQHF,TGTGCCAGCAGTAAAGCGGGGGCGAATCAGCCCCAGCATTTT
.,TRBV5-1,.,TRBJ2-7,CASSLALSTMSYEQYF,TGCGCCAGCAGCTTGGCATTAAGTACTATGTCCTACGAGCAGTACTTC
.,TRBV5-4,.,TRBJ2-5,CASSRDYQETQYF,TGTGCCAGCAGTCGGGACTACCAAGAGACCCAGTACTTC
.,TRBV24-1,.,TRBJ2-3,CATSPDRGTDTQYF,TGTGCCACCAGTCCAGACAGAGGCACAGATACGCAGTATTTT
.,TRBV5-4,.,TRBJ2-1,CASSSGTFYNEQFF,TGTGCCAGCAGCTCCGGGACTTTTTACAATGAGCAGTTCTTC
.,TRBV29-1,.,TRBJ1-1,CSVEVGGGNTEAFF,TGCAGCGTTGAAGTCGGGGGGGGGAACACTGAAGCTTTCTTT
few,TRBV7-3,TRBD1,TRBJ1-1,CASSRTGQNTEAFF,TGTGCCAGCAGCCGGACAGGGCAGAACACTGAAGCTTTCTTT
.,TRBV18,TRBD1,TRBJ2-7,CASSLGTGASEQYF,TGTGCCAGCTCACTGGGAACAGGGGCCTCCGAGCAGTACTTC
once,TRBV7-3,TRBD2,TRBJ2-3,CASSLTTSGRARDTQYF,TGTGCCAGCAGCTTAACGACTAGCGGGAGGGCCCGAGATACGCAGTATTTT
.,TRBV6-1,.,TRBJ1-5,CASSLTGGNQPQHF,TGTGCCAGCAGCCTCACAGGAGGCAATCAGCCCCAGCATTTT